The rows below give T cell receptor beta chains drawn from one sample of a study of blood T cell repertoires in COVID-19. This table comes from immunoSEQ multiplex PCR, and its TCRdb copy is limited to in-frame clones, with some not included. The data contain tens of thousands of clones, roughly 84% of them singletons. Sequenced sample: peripheral blood. The receptors were gathered from a woman of 80 years or more with acute or convalescent COVID-19. Each CDR3 is given with its conserved first and last residue. The order of the fields is CDR3 protein, J gene, V gene, clone size. Expanded clones get a size class; other rows say once, few or many, or leave the size out.

CASSLRQGSSYEQYF TRBJ2-7 TRBV18 NA
CATMRRDRGHNQPQHF TRBJ1-5 TRBV19 many
CASSPPGTGSSPLHF TRBJ1-6 TRBV3-1/TRBV3-2 NA
CASRKLSPETQYF TRBJ2-5 TRBV12-3/TRBV12-4 NA
CASTAGTNTEAFF TRBJ1-1 TRBV6-5 few
CASSPRTGTSNQPQHF TRBJ1-5 TRBV19 NA
CASSVTQGMSMVEAFF TRBJ1-1 TRBV19 NA
CAWSGDSLGTEAFF TRBJ1-1 TRBV30 NA
CASSYGGRGYTF TRBJ1-2 TRBV19 NA
CASSTGTVSGNTIYF TRBJ1-3 TRBV14 NA
CASSVVGSRTDTQYF TRBJ2-3 TRBV9 few
CASSETGLAGGKQFF TRBJ2-1 TRBV6-1 NA
CASSQEGRRLEAFF TRBJ1-1 TRBV3-1/TRBV3-2 NA
CASSLAGGSTEAFF TRBJ1-1 TRBV7-9 NA
CASSQSSGGAYNEQFF TRBJ2-1 TRBV4-3 NA
CASSYVATTGELFF TRBJ2-2 TRBV6-2/TRBV6-3 NA
CASSPSGDTEAFF TRBJ1-1 TRBV18 few
CASSTRTGDQPQHF TRBJ1-5 TRBV6-5 NA
CASSQNRGMNTEAFF TRBJ1-1 TRBV14 NA
CASSHLAGGRNEQFF TRBJ2-1 TRBV3-1/TRBV3-2 NA
CASRLDRGLYGYTF TRBJ1-2 TRBV5-5 few
CASSPDSSPLHF TRBJ1-6 TRBV11-2 NA
CASSLKQDTEAFF TRBJ1-1 TRBV27 NA
CASSYSGTGNYGYTF TRBJ1-2 TRBV6-2/TRBV6-3 NA
CATSRDPPRRYNSPLHF TRBJ1-6 TRBV15 NA
CASRDAGGRSEKLFF TRBJ1-4 TRBV19 once
CASSVEASGRVWGNEQFF TRBJ2-1 TRBV9 NA
CASSGTGNYEQYF TRBJ2-7 TRBV9 NA
CASSTSGQGYTEAFF TRBJ1-1 TRBV3-1/TRBV3-2 NA
CASSPSTGPGTEAFF TRBJ1-1 TRBV3-1/TRBV3-2 NA
CASSFRTGNTDTQYF TRBJ2-3 TRBV7-9 NA
CASSSRPSTSGYSTDTQYF TRBJ2-3 TRBV5-1 NA
CASSLADGATDTQYF TRBJ2-3 TRBV5-1 NA
CASSEWTSGAFRLRDTGELFF TRBJ2-2 TRBV6-1 NA
CASSQEVARGGEAFF TRBJ1-1 TRBV4-1 NA
CATSRDNRGSDTQYF TRBJ2-3 TRBV15 NA
CASSVDGRRGLGEKLFF TRBJ1-4 TRBV9 NA
CASIQSREQFF TRBJ2-1 TRBV6-5 few
CASSSPRGYQETQYF TRBJ2-5 TRBV5-4 NA
CASSARALDTQYF TRBJ2-3 TRBV27 NA
CASRMDIVNEKLFF TRBJ1-4 TRBV6-6 NA
CASSSPGRRMNTEAFF TRBJ1-1 TRBV19 NA
CSATTGVGYTF TRBJ1-2 TRBV20-1 NA
CASPVAGGLEETQYF TRBJ2-5 TRBV27 NA
CATSTNGERAGDTQYF TRBJ2-3 TRBV15 once
CASGLVSGSHSSYEQYF TRBJ2-7 TRBV12-5 NA
CASSQGQGFQPQHF TRBJ1-5 TRBV3-1/TRBV3-2 few
CASSLWGGSYGYTF TRBJ1-2 TRBV5-1 NA